In its sample, the clone carrying this TCR beta chain was seen once. Specified time point: peripheral blood 6 weeks after treatment start. Urothelial carcinoma in patients was locally advanced or metastatic. This sample stems from a study of PD-L1 blockade in urothelial cancer. Here immunoSEQ multiplex PCR was the method, and the copy in TCRdb shows in-frame clones only, minus some. The sample has about 45,000 clones, approximately 82% seen once; the top ten hold 13%. The receptor's source is a man aged 60 to 75 with urothelial cancer. The starting material was PBMCs, obtained around atezolizumab (anti-PD-L1) treatment.

The DNA of the CDR3 is TGTGCCAGCAGACCCGGGACAGGGGGCTTAGATGAGCAGTTCTTC. Its protein product is CASRPGTGGLDEQFF. The rearrangement joins TRBV6-5 to TRBJ2-1, with 12 bases identical to TRBD1. The CDR3 consists of 15 residues. V lost 6 bases to trimming and J lost 8 bases; unmatched junction nucleotides: 8. Germline V gene data show CDR1 as MNHEY and CDR2 as SVGAGI.